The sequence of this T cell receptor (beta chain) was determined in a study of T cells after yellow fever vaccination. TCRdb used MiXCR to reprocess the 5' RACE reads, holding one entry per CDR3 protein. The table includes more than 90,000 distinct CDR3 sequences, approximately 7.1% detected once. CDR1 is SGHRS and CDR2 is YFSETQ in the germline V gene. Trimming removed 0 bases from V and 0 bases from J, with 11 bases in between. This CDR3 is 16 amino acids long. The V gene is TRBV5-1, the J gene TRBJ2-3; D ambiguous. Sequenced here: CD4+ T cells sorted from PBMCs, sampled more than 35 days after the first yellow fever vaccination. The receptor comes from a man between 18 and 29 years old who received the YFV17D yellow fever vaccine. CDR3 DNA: TGCGCCAGCAGCTTGGATGTAGCTGCGAGCACAGATACGCAGTATTTT. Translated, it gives CASSLDVAASTDTQYF.